Following are 2 T cell receptor beta chains from one sample sequenced in a study of beta chain features in type 1 diabetes. Overall study results and limits: Moderate but significant shortening of TCRB CDR3s was recorded in all four CD4+ subsets from Type 1 diabetes patients.

TCRB transcripts that were expressed got sequenced, as all of the isolated RNA had been reverse transcribed. Some clones are missing from TCRdb's copy, which holds only in-frame ones; the method was immunoSEQ multiplex PCR. Here the sample spans more than 100,000 clones, about a sixth being singletons. Their cognate antigens are unknown. Input material: central memory CD4+ T cells from blood. The origin of the receptors is a young man with type 1 diabetes.

The rearrangement joins TRBV6-5 to TRBJ1-4; D ambiguous. The CDR3 contains 14 residues. CDR1 MNHEY and CDR2 SVGAGI come from the germline V gene. Trimming left V 0 bases short and J 0 bases short, with 2 bases between. The CDR3 nucleotides are TGTGCCAGCAGTTACTCGTCAACTAATGAAAAACTGTTTTTT. Its protein product is CASSYSSTNEKLFF.

This clone was counted a few times. V is TRBV19 and J is TRBJ2-7; 7 bases are a match to TRBD1. The trim removed 4 bases at V and 3 bases at J, leaving 6 bases unmatched. The CDR3 is 14 residues long. In germline, CDR1 is LNHDA, CDR2 SQIVND (reference sequence). The CDR3 DNA sequence: TGTGCCAGTAGTAAGAAGACAGGGAACTACGAGCAGTACTTC. Its protein product is CASSKKTGNYEQYF.